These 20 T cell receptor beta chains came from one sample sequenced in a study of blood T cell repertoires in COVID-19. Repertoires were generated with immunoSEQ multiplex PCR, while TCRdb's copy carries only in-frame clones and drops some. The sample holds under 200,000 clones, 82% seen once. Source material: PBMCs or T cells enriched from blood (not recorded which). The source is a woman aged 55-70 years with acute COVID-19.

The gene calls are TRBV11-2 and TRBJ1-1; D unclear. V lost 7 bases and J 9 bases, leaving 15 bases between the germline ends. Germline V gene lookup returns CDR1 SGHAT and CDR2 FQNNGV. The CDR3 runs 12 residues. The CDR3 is CASTSYGEKAFF. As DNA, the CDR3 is TGTGCCAGCACCTCCTACGGGGAGAAAGCTTTCTTT. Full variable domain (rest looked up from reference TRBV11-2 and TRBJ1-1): EAGVAQSPRYKIIEKRQSVAFWCNPISGHATLYWYQQILGQGPKLLIQFQNNGVVDDSQLPKDRFSAERLKGVDSTLKIQPAKLEDSAVYLCASTSYGEKAFFGQGTRLTVV.

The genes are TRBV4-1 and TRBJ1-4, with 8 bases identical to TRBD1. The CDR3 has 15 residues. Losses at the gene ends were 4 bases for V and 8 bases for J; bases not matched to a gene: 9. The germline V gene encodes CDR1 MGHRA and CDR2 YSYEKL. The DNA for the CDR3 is TGCGCCAGCAGCCGATCGACAGGGGTGGCGGAAAAACTGTTTTTT. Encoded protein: CASSRSTGVAEKLFF.

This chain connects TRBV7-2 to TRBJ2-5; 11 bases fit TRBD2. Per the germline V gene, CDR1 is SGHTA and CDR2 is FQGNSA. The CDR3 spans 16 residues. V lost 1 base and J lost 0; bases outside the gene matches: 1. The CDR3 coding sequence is TGTGCCAGCAGCTTAGGACTAGCGGGGAACCAAGAGACCCAGTACTTC. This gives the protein CASSLGLAGNQETQYF.

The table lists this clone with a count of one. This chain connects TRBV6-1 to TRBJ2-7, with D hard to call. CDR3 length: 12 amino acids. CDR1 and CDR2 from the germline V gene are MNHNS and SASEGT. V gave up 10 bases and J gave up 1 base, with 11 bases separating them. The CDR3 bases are TGTGCCACCCCGGTGAGGTCCTACGAGCAGTACTTC. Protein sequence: CATPVRSYEQYF.

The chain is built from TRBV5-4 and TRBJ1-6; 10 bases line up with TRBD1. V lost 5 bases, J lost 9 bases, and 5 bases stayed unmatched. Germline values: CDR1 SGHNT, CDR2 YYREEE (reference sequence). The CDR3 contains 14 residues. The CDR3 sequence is CASSLTGGPSPLHF. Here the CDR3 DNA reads TGTGCCAGCAGTTTGACAGGGGGCCCTTCACCCCTCCACTTT.

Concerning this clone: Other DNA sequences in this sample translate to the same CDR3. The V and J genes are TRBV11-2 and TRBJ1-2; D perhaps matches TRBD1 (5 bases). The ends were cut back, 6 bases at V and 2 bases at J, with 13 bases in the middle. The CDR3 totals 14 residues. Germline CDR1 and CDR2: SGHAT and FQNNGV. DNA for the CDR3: TGTGCCAGCAGTTTGGCGCGGGGGAACTATGGCTACACCTTC. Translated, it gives CASSLARGNYGYTF. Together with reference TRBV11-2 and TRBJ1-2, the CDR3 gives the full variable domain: EAGVAQSPRYKIIEKRQSVAFWCNPISGHATLYWYQQILGQGPKLLIQFQNNGVVDDSQLPKDRFSAERLKGVDSTLKIQPAKLEDSAVYLCASSLARGNYGYTFGSGTRLTVV.

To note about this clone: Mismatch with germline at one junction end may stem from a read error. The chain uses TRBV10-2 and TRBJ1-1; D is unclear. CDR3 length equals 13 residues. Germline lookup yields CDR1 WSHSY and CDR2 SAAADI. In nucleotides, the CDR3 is TGCGCCAGCAGTGAGTCCTTCGCGACTGACGCTTTCTTT. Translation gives CASSESFATDAFF.

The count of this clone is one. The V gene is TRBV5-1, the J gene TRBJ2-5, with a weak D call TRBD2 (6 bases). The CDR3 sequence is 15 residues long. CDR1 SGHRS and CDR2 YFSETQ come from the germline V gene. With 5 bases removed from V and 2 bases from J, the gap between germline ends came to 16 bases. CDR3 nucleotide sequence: TGCGCCAGCAGTCTGTACGGGAGCCCGCAAGAGACCCAGTACTTC. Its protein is CASSLYGSPQETQYF.

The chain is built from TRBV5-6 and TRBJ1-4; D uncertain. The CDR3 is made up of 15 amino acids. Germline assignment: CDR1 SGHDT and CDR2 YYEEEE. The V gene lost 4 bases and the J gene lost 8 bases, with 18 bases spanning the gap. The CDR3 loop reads CASSTRGREAEKLFF. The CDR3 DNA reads TGTGCCAGCAGCACCCGAGGGAGGGAAGCGGAAAAACTGTTTTTT.

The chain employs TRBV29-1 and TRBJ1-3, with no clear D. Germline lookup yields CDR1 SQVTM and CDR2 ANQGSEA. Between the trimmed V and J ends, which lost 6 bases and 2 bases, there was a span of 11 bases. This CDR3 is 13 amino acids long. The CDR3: CSVAATTGNTIYF. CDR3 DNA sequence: TGCAGCGTGGCGGCAACTACTGGAAACACCATATATTTT.

Here the CDR3 DNA reads TGTGCCAGCAGCCGTACAGGCCCACAAGAGACCCAGTACTTC. Its translation is CASSRTGPQETQYF. The chain carries TRBV9 and TRBJ2-5; tentatively, D is TRBD1 (5 bases). Trimming removed 4 bases at V and 2 bases at J, with 12 bases between. The CDR3 totals 14 residues. CDR1 and CDR2 from the germline V gene are SGDLS and YYNGEE.

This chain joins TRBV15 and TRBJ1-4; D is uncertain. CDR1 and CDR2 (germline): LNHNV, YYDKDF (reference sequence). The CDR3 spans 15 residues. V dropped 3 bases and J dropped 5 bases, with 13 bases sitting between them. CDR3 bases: TGTGCCACCAGCAGGTACCGGGAGTACAATGAAAAACTGTTTTTT. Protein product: CATSRYREYNEKLFF.

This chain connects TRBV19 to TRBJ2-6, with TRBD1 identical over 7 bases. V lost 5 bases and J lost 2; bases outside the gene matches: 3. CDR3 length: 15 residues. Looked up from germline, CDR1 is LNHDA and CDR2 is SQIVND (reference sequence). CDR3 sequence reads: CASSDRATGANVLTF. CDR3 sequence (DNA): TGTGCCAGTAGTGACAGGGCAACTGGGGCCAACGTCCTGACTTTC. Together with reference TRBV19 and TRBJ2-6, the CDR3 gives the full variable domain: DGGITQSPKYLFRKEGQNVTLSCEQNLNHDAMYWYRQDPGQGLRLIYYSQIVNDFQKGDIAEGYSVSREKKESFPLTVTSAQKNPTAFYLCASSDRATGANVLTFGAGSRLTVL.

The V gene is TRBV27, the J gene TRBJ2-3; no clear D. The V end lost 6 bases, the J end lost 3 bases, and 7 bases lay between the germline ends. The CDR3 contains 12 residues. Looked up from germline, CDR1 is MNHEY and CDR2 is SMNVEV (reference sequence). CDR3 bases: TGTGCCAGCAGGCCTACTACAGATACGCAGTATTTT. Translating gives CASRPTTDTQYF.

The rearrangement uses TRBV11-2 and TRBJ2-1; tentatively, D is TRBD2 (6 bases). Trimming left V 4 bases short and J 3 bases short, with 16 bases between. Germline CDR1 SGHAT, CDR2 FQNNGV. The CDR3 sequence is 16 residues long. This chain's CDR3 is CASSWGVGGLYNEQFF. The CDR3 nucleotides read TGTGCCAGCAGCTGGGGGGTGGGAGGACTCTACAATGAGCAGTTCTTC.

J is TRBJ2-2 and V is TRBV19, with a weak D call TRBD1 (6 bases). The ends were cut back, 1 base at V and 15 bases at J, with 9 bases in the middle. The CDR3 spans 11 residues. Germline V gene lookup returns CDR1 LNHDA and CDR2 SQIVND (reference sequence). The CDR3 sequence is CASSIAGVVFF. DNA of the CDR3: TGTGCCAGTAGTATAGCAGGGGTGGTGTTTTTT.

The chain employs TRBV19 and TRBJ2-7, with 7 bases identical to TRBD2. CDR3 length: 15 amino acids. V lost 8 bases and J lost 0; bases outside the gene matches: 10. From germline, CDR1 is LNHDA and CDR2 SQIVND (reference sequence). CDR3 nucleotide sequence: TGTGCCAGTGGGGCCACTAGCGCAAGCTCCTACGAGCAGTACTTC. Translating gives CASGATSASSYEQYF.

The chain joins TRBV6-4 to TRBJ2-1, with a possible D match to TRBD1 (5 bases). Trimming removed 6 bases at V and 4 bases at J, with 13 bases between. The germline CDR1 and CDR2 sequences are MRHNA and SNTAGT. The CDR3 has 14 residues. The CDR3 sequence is CASSTGPLYNEQFF. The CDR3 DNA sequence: TGTGCCAGCAGCACAGGACCCCTTTACAATGAGCAGTTCTTC.

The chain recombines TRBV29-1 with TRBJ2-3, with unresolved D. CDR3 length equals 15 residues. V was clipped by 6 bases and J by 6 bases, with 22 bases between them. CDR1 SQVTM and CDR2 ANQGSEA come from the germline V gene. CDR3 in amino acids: CSVPILSSGRDTQYF. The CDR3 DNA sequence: TGCAGCGTCCCCATCCTCTCATCGGGTAGGGATACGCAGTATTTT.

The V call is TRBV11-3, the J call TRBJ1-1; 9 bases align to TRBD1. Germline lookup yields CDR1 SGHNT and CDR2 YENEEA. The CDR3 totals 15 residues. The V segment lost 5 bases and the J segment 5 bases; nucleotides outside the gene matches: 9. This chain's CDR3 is CASSNMGQGGTEAFF. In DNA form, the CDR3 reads TGTGCCAGCAGCAACATGGGACAGGGTGGGACTGAAGCTTTCTTT.